The clone carrying this TCR beta chain has ten or more counts. Its antigen is still unknown. RNA transcripts yielded amplified TCR beta CDR3 regions. HTBI primers were employed in a first-round RT-PCR of the TCR CDR3. A single record per CDR3 protein comes from TCRdb applying MiXCR to the multiplex PCR reads. The data contain 350,000 to 450,000 distinct CDR3 sequences, about a sixth of them seen just once; the ten biggest clones take up more than 30%. The sample belongs to a study of T cells in Graves' hyperthyroidism and ophthalmopathy. Study-level points and caveats: Most thyroid clonotypes that were expanded above 0.001 also turned up in blood.

Deletions cut 4 bases from V and 12 bases from J, with 24 bases between. Per the germline V gene, CDR1 is MNHNS and CDR2 is SASEGT. This CDR3 has 15 amino acids. Diagnosis relied on clinical symptoms, serum thyroxine and TRAb, thyroid ultrasound and orbital computed tomography. The genes are TRBV6-1 and TRBJ1-1, with a possible D match to TRBD1 (5 bases). The sample was blood. The clonotype was recovered from a woman in her 30s with Graves' hyperthyroidism that later progressed to Graves' ophthalmopathy. The CDR3 DNA reads TGTGCCAGCAGTGCACTTCTATGGGGGGTGCTGCATCCTTTCTTT. It codes for CASSALLWGVLHPFF.